These 6 T cell receptor beta chains were sequenced from one sample in a study of T cell responses to AZD1222 COVID-19 vaccine. Assay used: immunoSEQ multiplex PCR; TCRdb lists only in-frame clones, some missing. Of 60,000 to 75,000 clones listed, approximately 85% are singletons. The sample here was peripheral blood, taken on day 0 of AZD1222 vaccination. Source of these receptors: an adult in good health.

The V and J genes are TRBV5-8 and TRBJ2-6; no reliable D call. The CDR3 totals 14 residues. The V and J ends lost 0 bases and 0 bases respectively, with 1 base between them. Per the germline V gene, CDR1 is SGHTS and CDR2 is YDEGEE. CDR3 bases: TGTGCCAGCAGCTTGGGCTCTGGGGCCAACGTCCTGACTTTC. Its translation: CASSLGSGANVLTF. The full variable domain, with the rest looked up from reference TRBV5-8 and TRBJ2-6, is EAGVTQSPTHLIKTRGQQATLRCSPISGHTSVYWYQQALGLGLQFLLWYDEGEERNRGNFPPRFSGRQFPNYSSELNVNALELEDSALYLCASSLGSGANVLTFGAGSRLTVL.

This chain joins TRBV13 and TRBJ1-2; no firm D call. Per the germline V gene, CDR1 is PRHDT and CDR2 is FYEKMQ (reference sequence). V shed 1 base and J shed 6 bases, with 9 bases lying between them. This CDR3 is built from 13 residues. The CDR3 region has the DNA TGTGCCAGCAGCTTAGACTGGGAGGATGGCTACACCTTC. Its protein is CASSLDWEDGYTF.

The gene calls are TRBV27 and TRBJ2-3, with D possibly TRBD1 on 6 matching bases. With 0 bases removed from V and 6 bases from J, the gap between germline ends came to 10 bases. The CDR3 covers 14 residues. CDR1 and CDR2 (germline): MNHEY, SMNVEV (reference sequence). The DNA of the CDR3 is TGTGCCAGCAGTTTATCCTACAGGGTGGATACGCAGTATTTT. It translates to CASSLSYRVDTQYF.

This rearrangement joins TRBV4-2 to TRBJ1-3, with D unresolved. CDR1 and CDR2 from the germline V gene are LGHNA and YNFKEQ. The CDR3 is made up of 18 amino acids. V gave up 0 bases and J gave up 2 bases, with 17 bases separating them. This CDR3 is CASSQDFGEARPGNTIYF. The CDR3, as DNA: TGTGCCAGCAGCCAAGATTTCGGAGAGGCTCGTCCTGGAAACACCATATATTTT.

The chain uses TRBV5-4 and TRBJ2-3; 9 nucleotides align to TRBD2. Per the germline V gene, CDR1 is SGHNT and CDR2 is YYREEE (reference sequence). The V segment lost 4 bases and the J segment 3 bases; nucleotides outside the gene matches: 12. The CDR3 spans 17 residues. CDR3 residues: CASSPTSGLAITDTQYF. The DNA for the CDR3 is TGTGCCAGCAGCCCGACCTCCGGACTAGCGATAACAGATACGCAGTATTTT. Filled out from reference TRBV5-4 and TRBJ2-3, the complete variable domain reads ETGVTQSPTHLIKTRGQQVTLRCSSQSGHNTVSWYQQALGQGPQFIFQYYREEENGRGNFPPRFSGLQFPNYSSELNVNALELDDSALYLCASSPTSGLAITDTQYFGPGTRLTVL.

V gene TRBV18 combines with J gene TRBJ1-2; D is unclear. Per germline, CDR1 KGHSH and CDR2 LQKENI. The V gene lost 2 bases and the J gene lost 0 bases, with 10 bases spanning the gap. The CDR3 sequence is 15 residues long. CDR3 sequence reads: CASSPSVPPNYGYTF. The CDR3 bases are TGTGCCAGCTCACCATCGGTCCCTCCTAACTATGGCTACACCTTC. The whole variable domain, remainder taken from reference TRBV18 and TRBJ1-2, is NAGVMQNPRHLVRRRGQEARLRCSPMKGHSHVYWYRQLPEEGLKFMVYLQKENIIDESGMPKERFSAEFPKEGPSILRIQQVVRGDSAAYFCASSPSVPPNYGYTFGSGTRLTVV.